This T cell receptor beta chain was sequenced during a study of shared clonotypes between healthy human individuals. Findings and caveats of the study: With few donors, the genetic and exposure-history diversity represented was limited.

Donors, without exception, were Caucasian adults residing in Nashville, Tennessee. The germline CDR1 and CDR2 sequences are MGHRA and YSYEKL. The V segment lost 5 bases and the J segment 5 bases; nucleotides outside the gene matches: 11. CDR3 length: 17 residues. Clones were sequenced by immunoSEQ multiplex PCR, and TCRdb holds only the in-frame ones, with some missing. The table includes around 500,000 clones, 79% detected once. As concerns this clone: Its antigen remains unidentified.

V usage is TRBV4-1 and J usage is TRBJ2-5, with 13 nucleotides matching TRBD2. Specimen: PBMCs. The sequence was obtained from a woman aged 40 to 50 in good health. Some clones in this sample may be carry-over from other donors' samples. The CDR3 DNA is TGCGCCAGCAGCGCCTCACTAGCGGGAGGGCCTCTGGAGACCCAGTACTTC. It translates to CASSASLAGGPLETQYF.